Listed here are 28 T cell receptor beta chains from one sample, sequenced in a study of T cell responses to AZD1222 COVID-19 vaccine. Sequencing used immunoSEQ multiplex PCR; TCRdb keeps in-frame clones, though not all of them. This sample yields about 56,000 clones, of which roughly three quarters are seen a single time; approximately 5% belongs to the top ten. The sequencing here drew on peripheral blood, taken 28 days after the second AZD1222 dose. These receptor sequences come from an adult who received the AZD1222 COVID-19 vaccine.

CDR3 sequence: CASSTTAGQSYEQYV. CDR3 sequence (DNA): TGTGCCAGCAGTACCACAGCGGGCCAATCCTACGAGCAGTACGTC. The chain carries TRBV2 and TRBJ2-7; a weak D match, TRBD2 (6 bases). V was clipped by 5 bases and J by 1 base, with 15 bases between them. Germline V gene data show CDR1 as SNHLY and CDR2 as FYNNEI. This CDR3 has 15 residues.

V and J are TRBV11-2 and TRBJ2-7; tentative D call: TRBD2 (5 bases). There are 12 residues in the CDR3. Germline CDR1 is SGHAT and CDR2 is FQNNGV. Trimming shortened V by 2 bases and J by 6 bases, and 8 bases separated the two germline ends. CDR3 coding DNA: TGTGCCAGCAGCTTACTCCGGGGCGAGCAGTACTTC. Protein product: CASSLLRGEQYF.

The chain joins TRBV27 to TRBJ2-7, with D uncertain. The V gene's germline CDR1 is MNHEY and CDR2 SMNVEV (reference sequence). Trimming took off 1 base at V and 5 bases at J, with 15 bases between the two ends. The CDR3 covers 15 residues. CDR3 coding DNA: TGTGCCAGCAGTTTATGGGCGGCAGGAACCAACGAGCAGTACTTC. Amino acid sequence: CASSLWAAGTNEQYF.

This chain uses TRBV7-8 with TRBJ2-1, with D maybe TRBD2 (5 bases). Germline CDR1 reads SGHVS; CDR2 reads FQNEAQ. The ends were cut back, 2 bases at V and 0 bases at J, with 11 bases in the middle. This CDR3 has 16 amino acids. DNA for the CDR3: TGTGCCAGCAGCTTAAACCAGCGGCTCTCCTACAATGAGCAGTTCTTC. Translating gives CASSLNQRLSYNEQFF.

The CDR3 here is CASSLGTGGGGYGYTF. The CDR3, as DNA: TGTGCCAGCAGTTTAGGCACAGGGGGCGGCGGCTATGGCTACACCTTC. This rearrangement joins TRBV28 to TRBJ1-2; 9 nucleotides align to TRBD1. The CDR3 is 16 residues long. Per the germline V gene, CDR1 is MDHEN and CDR2 is SYDVKM. V shed 2 bases, J shed 4 bases, and the junction held 8 bases outside the gene matches.

This chain links TRBV10-3 with TRBJ1-5; D unclear. V lost 2 bases to trimming and J lost 0 bases, with 8 bases between them. Germline CDR1 ENHRY, CDR2 SYGVKD. CDR3 length: 15 amino acids. The chain's CDR3 is CAISEGGSSNQPQHF. CDR3 nucleotide sequence: TGTGCCATCAGTGAGGGAGGGAGTAGCAATCAGCCCCAGCATTTT.

CDR3 residues: CSASVAGKDSPLHF. CDR3 nucleotide sequence: TGCAGTGCTAGTGTCGCGGGAAAGGATTCACCCCTCCACTTT. The chain employs TRBV20-1 and TRBJ1-6, with D uncertain. This CDR3 contains 14 residues. V shed 3 bases and J shed 8 bases, with 14 bases lying between them. Germline assignment: CDR1 DFQATT and CDR2 SNEGSKA (reference sequence).

The rearrangement joins TRBV5-4 to TRBJ1-4; 8 bases agree with TRBD1. Germline CDR1 SGHNT, CDR2 YYREEE (reference sequence). V trimming: 4 bases; J trimming: 4 bases; junction bases outside the gene matches: 6. CDR3 length: 15 residues. The CDR3 sequence is CASSPRQGINEKLFF. CDR3 sequence (DNA): TGTGCCAGCAGCCCCAGACAGGGGATTAATGAAAAACTGTTTTTT. Full variable domain (remainder filled in from reference TRBV5-4 and TRBJ1-4): ETGVTQSPTHLIKTRGQQVTLRCSSQSGHNTVSWYQQALGQGPQFIFQYYREEENGRGNFPPRFSGLQFPNYSSELNVNALELDDSALYLCASSPRQGINEKLFFGSGTQLSVL.

The rearrangement uses TRBV3-1 (or the pseudogene TRBV3-2) and TRBJ2-2; weak D call: TRBD2 (6 bases). The V end was cut by 3 bases, the J end by 8 bases, with 13 bases between. In germline, CDR1 is LGHDT, CDR2 YNNKEL (reference sequence). This CDR3 is 14 amino acids long. CDR3 residues: CASSQLQEGGELFF. CDR3 DNA sequence: TGTGCCAGCAGCCAGCTACAGGAGGGAGGGGAGCTGTTTTTT.

This rearrangement joins TRBV4-1 to TRBJ2-1; tentatively, D is TRBD1 (6 bases). Per germline, CDR1 MGHRA and CDR2 YSYEKL. V shed 0 bases and J shed 3 bases, with 15 bases lying between them. The CDR3 extends over 17 amino acids. The DNA of the CDR3 is TGCGCCAGCAGCCAAGACCCGACAGGTTATAACTACAATGAGCAGTTCTTC. The encoded protein is CASSQDPTGYNYNEQFF.

This clone has just a few counts. The final CDR3 position lacks the conserved phenylalanine or tryptophan, pointing to a likely read error. The DNA is left out, because the CDR3 cannot be placed on it with certainty; the CDR3 is given as TCRdb lists it. This chain links TRBV21-1 with TRBJ2-7; whether TRBD1, the table's D call, matches the DNA was not checked. TRBV21-1 is recorded as a pseudogene. Termini included, the CDR3 measures 10 amino acids. CDR3 region: CASSETDSVY.

The chain employs TRBV6-2 or TRBV6-3 and TRBJ2-7; 8 nucleotides line up with TRBD2. V shed 3 bases, J shed 2 bases, and the junction held 6 bases outside the gene matches. Germline lookup yields CDR1 MNHEY and CDR2 SVGEGT. There are 15 residues in the CDR3. CDR3 coding DNA: TGTGCCAGCAGTTATATAGCGGGGCTAGCCTACGAGCAGTACTTC. Protein sequence: CASSYIAGLAYEQYF.

The V call is TRBV18, the J call TRBJ1-2; D perhaps matches TRBD1 (5 bases). The CDR3 length is 16 residues. Germline CDR1 is KGHSH and CDR2 is LQKENI. Trimming removed 2 bases from V and 3 bases from J, with 16 bases in between. DNA for the CDR3: TGTGCCAGCTCACCAGTCGGGGCAGTGGGGGACTATGGCTACACCTTC. This codes for CASSPVGAVGDYGYTF.

J is TRBJ2-2 and V is TRBV7-2; no reliable D call. In germline, CDR1 is SGHTA, CDR2 FQGNSA. Deletions cut 1 base from V and 1 base from J, with 13 bases between. The length of the CDR3 is 17 residues. CDR3 sequence: CASSLGISGGNTGELFF. The CDR3 DNA sequence: TGTGCCAGCAGCTTAGGAATTTCGGGCGGGAACACCGGGGAGCTGTTTTTT.

The CDR3 sequence: CASSSNLNTEAFF. CDR3 nucleotide sequence: TGTGCCAGCAGCTCGAACTTGAACACTGAAGCTTTCTTT. The chain has TRBV11-2 and TRBJ1-1; no clear D gene. Trimming took off 4 bases at V and 0 bases at J, with 6 bases between the two ends. CDR1 SGHAT and CDR2 FQNNGV come from the germline V gene. The CDR3 sequence is 13 residues long.

This chain uses TRBV13 with TRBJ1-2, with D perhaps matching TRBD1 (5 bases). Germline values: CDR1 PRHDT, CDR2 FYEKMQ (reference sequence). The CDR3 length is 15 residues. With 1 base removed from V and 3 bases from J, the gap between germline ends came to 12 bases. CDR3 in DNA: TGTGCCAGCAGCTTAGCCTTACAGGAGGACTATGGCTACACCTTC. Translation: CASSLALQEDYGYTF.

This chain's CDR3 is CASSQAGGQTQYF. The DNA for the CDR3 is TGTGCCAGCAGCCAAGCGGGAGGGCAGACCCAGTACTTC. The chain couples TRBV3-1 (or the pseudogene TRBV3-2) to TRBJ2-5; 8 bases map to TRBD2. The trim removed 1 base at V and 6 bases at J, leaving 1 base unmatched. The V gene's germline CDR1 is LGHDT and CDR2 YNNKEL (reference sequence). This CDR3 region has 13 residues.

V gene TRBV7-3 combines with J gene TRBJ1-1; 7 positions match TRBD1. The CDR3 length is 15 residues. Germline V gene data show CDR1 as SGHTA and CDR2 as FQGTGA. V lost 3 bases, J lost 1 base, and 5 bases stayed unmatched. The CDR3 is CASSFIGGANTEAFF. CDR3 nucleotides: TGTGCCAGCAGCTTTATAGGGGGCGCGAACACTGAAGCTTTCTTT.

This clone appeared a single time. The chain joins TRBV9 to TRBJ2-3; the D gene is possibly TRBD1 (5 bases). The V gene's germline CDR1 is SGDLS and CDR2 YYNGEE. V lost 2 bases and J 3 bases, leaving 10 bases between the germline ends. The CDR3 runs 14 residues. DNA for the CDR3: TGTGCCAGCAGCGTCGGCAGGGAAACAGATACGCAGTATTTT. Translation gives CASSVGRETDTQYF.

The CDR3: CASSEDRLNQPQHF. The CDR3, as DNA: TGTGCCAGTAGTGAGGACAGGCTTAATCAGCCCCAGCATTTT. The rearrangement links TRBV19 to TRBJ1-5, with 7 bases identical to TRBD1. This CDR3 spans 14 amino acids. Germline values: CDR1 LNHDA, CDR2 SQIVND (reference sequence). Unmatched junction bases numbered 5, after V lost 5 bases and J lost 4 bases.

The J gene is TRBJ1-5, the V gene TRBV28; D is uncertain. Per germline, CDR1 MDHEN and CDR2 SYDVKM. The CDR3 is 13 amino acids. Trimming pared 1 base from V and 4 bases from J, leaving 5 bases between. The CDR3 bases are TGTGCCAGCAGTTTATACCGGAATCAGCCCCAGCATTTT. It codes for CASSLYRNQPQHF.

The V and J genes are TRBV21-1 and TRBJ1-1. TRBV21-1 is labeled a pseudogene. The length of the CDR3 is 15 residues. The chain's CDR3 is CASSKARRGETEAFF. DNA for the CDR3: TGTGCCAGCAGCAAAGCTCGAAGGGGAGAGACTGAAGCTTTCTTT.

The chain has TRBV27 and TRBJ2-7; the match to TRBD1 covers 8 bases. J lost 2 bases, V lost 8 bases, and 2 bases had no gene match. Germline CDR1 reads MNHEY; CDR2 reads SMNVEV (reference sequence). This CDR3 contains 12 residues. The CDR3 bases are TGTGCCAGCGGGACAGGAACCTACGAGCAGTACGTC. Encoded protein: CASGTGTYEQYV.

The J gene is TRBJ1-2, the V gene TRBV11-2, with D perhaps TRBD1 (6 bases). Between the trimmed V and J ends, which lost 1 base and 0 bases, there was a span of 9 bases. Per germline, CDR1 SGHAT and CDR2 FQNNGV. This CDR3 has 15 amino acids. The CDR3 DNA reads TGTGCCAGCAGCTTAGGCAGGGGAGCTAACTATGGCTACACCTTC. Its translation is CASSLGRGANYGYTF.

This clone appeared a single time. The chain carries TRBV9 and TRBJ2-2; 14 positions agree with TRBD2. The CDR3 runs 19 residues. Germline V gene data show CDR1 as SGDLS and CDR2 as YYNGEE. Trimming took 4 bases from V and 0 from J; bases not matched to a gene: 8. CDR3 nucleotide sequence: TGTGCCAGCAGCTCTGGACTAGCGGGGGGCCAATCGAACACCGGGGAGCTGTTTTTT. The encoded protein is CASSSGLAGGQSNTGELFF.

The rearrangement uses TRBV2 and TRBJ2-7, with D possibly matching TRBD1 (5 bases). The germline V gene has CDR1 SNHLY and CDR2 FYNNEI. Trimming shortened V by 7 bases and J by 1 base, and 8 bases separated the two germline ends. The CDR3 sequence is 12 residues long. CDR3 coding DNA: TGTGCCAGCAAGACAGAATCCTACGAGCAGTACGTC. Translation: CASKTESYEQYV.

The chain combines TRBV10-2 with TRBJ1-5, with 8 bases matching TRBD1. J was trimmed by 5 bases and V by 7 bases; bases with no gene match: 7. This CDR3 contains 14 residues. Per germline, CDR1 WSHSY and CDR2 SAAADI. Written as DNA, the CDR3 is TGCGCCAGCACGGACAGGGAGGAATATCAGCCCCAGCATTTT. It is translated as CASTDREEYQPQHF.

The V gene is TRBV18, the J gene TRBJ2-2, with 9 bases matching TRBD1. This CDR3 region has 16 residues. With V trimmed by 2 bases and J by 5 bases, 6 bases remained unmatched. Germline CDR1 is KGHSH and CDR2 is LQKENI. The CDR3 region is CASSPSGQGRTGELFF. CDR3 in DNA: TGTGCCAGCTCACCATCAGGACAGGGGAGAACCGGGGAGCTGTTTTTT.